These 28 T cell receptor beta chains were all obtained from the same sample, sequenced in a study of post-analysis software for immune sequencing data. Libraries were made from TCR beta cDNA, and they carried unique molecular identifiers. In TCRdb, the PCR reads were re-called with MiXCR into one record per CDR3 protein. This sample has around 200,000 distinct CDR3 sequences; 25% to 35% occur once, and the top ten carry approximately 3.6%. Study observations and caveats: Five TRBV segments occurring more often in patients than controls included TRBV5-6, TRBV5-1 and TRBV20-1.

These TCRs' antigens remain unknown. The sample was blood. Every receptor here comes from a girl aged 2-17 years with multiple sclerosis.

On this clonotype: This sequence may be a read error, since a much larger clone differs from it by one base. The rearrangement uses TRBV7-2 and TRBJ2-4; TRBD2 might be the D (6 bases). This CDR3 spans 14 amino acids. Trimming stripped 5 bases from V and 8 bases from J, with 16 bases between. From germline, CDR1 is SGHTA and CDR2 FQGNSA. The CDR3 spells CASSVSGAGDIQYF. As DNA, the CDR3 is TGTGCCAGCAGCGTTTCGGGAGCTGGAGACATTCAGTACTTC.

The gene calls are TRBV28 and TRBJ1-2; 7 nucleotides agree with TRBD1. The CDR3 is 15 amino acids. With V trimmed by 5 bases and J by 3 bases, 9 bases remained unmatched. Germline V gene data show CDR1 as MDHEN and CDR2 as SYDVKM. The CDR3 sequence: CASSQTGDADYGYTF. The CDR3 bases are TGTGCCAGCAGTCAAACAGGGGACGCCGACTATGGCTACACCTTC.

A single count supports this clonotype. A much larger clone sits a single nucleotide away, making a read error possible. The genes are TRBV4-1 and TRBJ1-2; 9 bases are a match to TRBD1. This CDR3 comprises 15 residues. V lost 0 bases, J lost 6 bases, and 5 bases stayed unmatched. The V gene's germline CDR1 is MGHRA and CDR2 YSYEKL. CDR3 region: CASSQDGTGSDGYTF. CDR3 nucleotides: TGCGCCAGCAGCCAAGATGGGACAGGGAGTGATGGCTACACCTTC.

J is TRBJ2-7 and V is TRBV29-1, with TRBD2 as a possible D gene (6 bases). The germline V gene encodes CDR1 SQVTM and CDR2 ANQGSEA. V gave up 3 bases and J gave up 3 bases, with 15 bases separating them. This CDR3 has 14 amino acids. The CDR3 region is CSVETRGEIYEQYF. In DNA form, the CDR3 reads TGCAGCGTTGAGACTAGAGGGGAGATCTACGAGCAGTACTTC.

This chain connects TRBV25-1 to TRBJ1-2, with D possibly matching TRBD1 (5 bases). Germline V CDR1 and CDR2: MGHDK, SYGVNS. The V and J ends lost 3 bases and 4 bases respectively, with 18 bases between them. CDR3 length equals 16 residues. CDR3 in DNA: TGTGCCAGCAGTGAGAGCTCCGGGACGCCCTTCTATGGCTACACCTTC. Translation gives CASSESSGTPFYGYTF.

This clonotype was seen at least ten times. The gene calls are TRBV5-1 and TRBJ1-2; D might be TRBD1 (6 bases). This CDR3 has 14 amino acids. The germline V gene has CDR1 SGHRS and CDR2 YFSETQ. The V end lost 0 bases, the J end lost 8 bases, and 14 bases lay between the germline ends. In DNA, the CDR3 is TGCGCCAGCAGCTTGGGTCCGACAGGTCGCGGCTACACCTTC. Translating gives CASSLGPTGRGYTF.

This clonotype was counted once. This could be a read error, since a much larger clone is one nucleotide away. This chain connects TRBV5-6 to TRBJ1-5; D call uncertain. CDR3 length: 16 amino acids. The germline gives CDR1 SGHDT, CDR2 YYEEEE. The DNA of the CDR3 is TGTGCCAGCAGCCTGGCCGGCCGCTATAGCAATCAGCCCCGGCATTTT. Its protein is CASSLAGRYSNQPRHF.

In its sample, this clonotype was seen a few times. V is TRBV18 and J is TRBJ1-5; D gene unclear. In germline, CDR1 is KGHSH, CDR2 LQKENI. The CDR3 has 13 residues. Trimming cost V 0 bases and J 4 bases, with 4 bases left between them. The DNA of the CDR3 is TGTGCCAGCTCACCACCGGGGAATCAGCCCCAGCATTTT. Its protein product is CASSPPGNQPQHF.

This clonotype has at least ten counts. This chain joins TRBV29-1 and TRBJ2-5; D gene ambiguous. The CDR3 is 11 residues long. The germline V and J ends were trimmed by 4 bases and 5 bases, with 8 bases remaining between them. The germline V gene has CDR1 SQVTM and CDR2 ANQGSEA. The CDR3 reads CSVVPRETQYF. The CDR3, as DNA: TGCAGCGTTGTCCCGAGGGAGACCCAGTACTTC.

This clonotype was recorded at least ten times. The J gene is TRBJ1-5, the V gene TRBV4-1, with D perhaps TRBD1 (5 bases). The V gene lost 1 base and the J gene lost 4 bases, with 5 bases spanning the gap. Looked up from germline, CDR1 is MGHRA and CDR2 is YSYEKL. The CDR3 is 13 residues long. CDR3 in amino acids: CASSQGTNQPQHF. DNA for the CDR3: TGCGCCAGCAGCCAAGGGACAAATCAGCCCCAGCATTTT.

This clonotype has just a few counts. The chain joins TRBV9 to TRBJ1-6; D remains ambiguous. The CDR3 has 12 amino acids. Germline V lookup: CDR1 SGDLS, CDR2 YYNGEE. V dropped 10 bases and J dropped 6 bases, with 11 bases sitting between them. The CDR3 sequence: CACRKGNSPLHF. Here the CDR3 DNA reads TGTGCCTGCCGTAAGGGTAATTCACCCCTCCACTTT.

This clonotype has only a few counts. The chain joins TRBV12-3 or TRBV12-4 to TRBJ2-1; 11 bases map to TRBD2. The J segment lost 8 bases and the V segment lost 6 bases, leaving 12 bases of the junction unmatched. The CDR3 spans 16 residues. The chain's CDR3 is CASSLMIAGGGDEQFF. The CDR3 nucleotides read TGTGCCAGCAGCTTAATGATAGCGGGGGGGGGCGATGAGCAGTTCTTC.

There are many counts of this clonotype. The CDR3 sequence: CASSVATSGGGRTDTQYF. CDR3 DNA sequence: TGTGCCAGCAGCGTAGCTACTAGCGGGGGGGGCCGCACAGATACGCAGTATTTT. The chain recombines TRBV9 with TRBJ2-3; 13 nucleotides align to TRBD2. The germline CDR1 and CDR2 sequences are SGDLS and YYNGEE. With V trimmed by 0 bases and J by 1 base, 5 bases remained unmatched. This CDR3 is 18 amino acids long. Filled out from reference TRBV9 and TRBJ2-3, the complete variable domain reads DSGVTQTPKHLITATGQRVTLRCSPRSGDLSVYWYQQSLDQGLQFLIQYYNGEERAKGNILERFSAQQFPDLHSELNLSSLELGDSALYFCASSVATSGGGRTDTQYFGPGTRLTVL.

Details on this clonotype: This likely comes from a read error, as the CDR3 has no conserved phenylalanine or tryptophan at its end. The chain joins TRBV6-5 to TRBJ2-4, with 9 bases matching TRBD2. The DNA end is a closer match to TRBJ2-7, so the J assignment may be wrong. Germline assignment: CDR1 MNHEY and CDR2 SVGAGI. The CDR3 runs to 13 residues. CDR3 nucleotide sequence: TGTGCCAGCCGGACTAGCGTTACCCACGAGCAGTACTGC. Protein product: CASRTSVTHEQYC.

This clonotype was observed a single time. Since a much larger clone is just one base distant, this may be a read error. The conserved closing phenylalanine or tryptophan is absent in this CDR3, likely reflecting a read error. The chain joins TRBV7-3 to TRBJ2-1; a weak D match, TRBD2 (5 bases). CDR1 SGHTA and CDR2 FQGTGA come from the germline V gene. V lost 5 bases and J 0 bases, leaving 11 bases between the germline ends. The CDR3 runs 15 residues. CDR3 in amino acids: CASSPSGSSYNEQFC. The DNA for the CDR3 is TGTGCCAGCAGCCCGAGCGGTAGCTCCTACAATGAGCAGTTCTGC.

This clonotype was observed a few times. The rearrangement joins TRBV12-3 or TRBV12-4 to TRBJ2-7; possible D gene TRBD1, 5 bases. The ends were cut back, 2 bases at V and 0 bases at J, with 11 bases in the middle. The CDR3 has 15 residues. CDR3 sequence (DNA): TGTGCCAGCAGTTTAATGGGGCAGGGCTCCTACGAGCAGTACTTC. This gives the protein CASSLMGQGSYEQYF.

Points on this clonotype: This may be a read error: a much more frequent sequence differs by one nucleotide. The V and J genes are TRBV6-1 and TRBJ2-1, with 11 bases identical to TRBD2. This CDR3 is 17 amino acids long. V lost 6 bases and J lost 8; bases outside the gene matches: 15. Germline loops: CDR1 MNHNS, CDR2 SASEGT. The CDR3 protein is CASRTPRTSGLYDEQFF. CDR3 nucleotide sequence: TGTGCCAGCAGGACCCCAAGGACTAGCGGGCTTTACGATGAGCAGTTCTTC.

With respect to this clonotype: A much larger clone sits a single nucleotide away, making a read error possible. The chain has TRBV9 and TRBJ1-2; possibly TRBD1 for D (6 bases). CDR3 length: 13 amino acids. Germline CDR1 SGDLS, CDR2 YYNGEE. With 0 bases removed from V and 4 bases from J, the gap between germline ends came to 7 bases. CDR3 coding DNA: TGTGCCAGCAGCGTAGCGACAGGCTATGGCTACACCTTC. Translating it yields CASSVATGYGYTF.

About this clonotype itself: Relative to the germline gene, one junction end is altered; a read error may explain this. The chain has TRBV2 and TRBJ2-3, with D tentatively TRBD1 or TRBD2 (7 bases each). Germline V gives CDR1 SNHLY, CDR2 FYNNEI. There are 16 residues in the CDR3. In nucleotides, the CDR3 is TGTGCTAGCAGGAGGGGGCTAGCGGAGTTCACAGATACGCAGTATTTT. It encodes CASRRGLAEFTDTQYF.

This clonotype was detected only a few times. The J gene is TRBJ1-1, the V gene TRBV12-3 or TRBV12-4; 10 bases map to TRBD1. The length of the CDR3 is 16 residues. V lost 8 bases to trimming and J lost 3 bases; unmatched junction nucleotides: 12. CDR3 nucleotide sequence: TGTGCCAGCTCCTCTCCCACCGGGACAGGGGACACTGAAGCTTTCTTT. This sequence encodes CASSSPTGTGDTEAFF.

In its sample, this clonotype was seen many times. The CDR3 coding sequence is TGTGCCACCCTCGGGAGGGTGAAGGAGCAGTTCTTC. Translating it yields CATLGRVKEQFF. The chain has TRBV28 and TRBJ2-1; 8 positions match TRBD2. From germline, CDR1 is MDHEN and CDR2 SYDVKM. J lost 10 bases, V lost 10 bases, and 9 bases had no gene match. The CDR3 covers 12 residues. The full variable domain, with the rest looked up from reference TRBV28 and TRBJ2-1, is DVKVTQSSRYLVKRTGEKVFLECVQDMDHENMFWYRQDPGLGLRLIYFSYDVKMKEKGDIPEGYSVSREKKERFSLILESASTNQTSMYLCATLGRVKEQFFGPGTRLTVL.

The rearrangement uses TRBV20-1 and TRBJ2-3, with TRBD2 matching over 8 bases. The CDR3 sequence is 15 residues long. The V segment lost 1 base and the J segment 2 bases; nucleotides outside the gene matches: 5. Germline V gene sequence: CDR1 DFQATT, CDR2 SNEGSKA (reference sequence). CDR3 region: CSARAGGRNTDTQYF. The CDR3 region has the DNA TGCAGTGCTAGAGCGGGAGGGCGGAACACAGATACGCAGTATTTT.

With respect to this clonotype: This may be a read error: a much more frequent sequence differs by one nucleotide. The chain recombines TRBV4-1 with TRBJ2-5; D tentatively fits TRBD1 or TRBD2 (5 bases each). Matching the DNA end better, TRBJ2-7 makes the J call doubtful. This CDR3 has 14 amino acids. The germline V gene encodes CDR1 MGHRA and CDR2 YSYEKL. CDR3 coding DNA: TGCACCAGCAGCCTCCGGGACGGGACCTACGAGCAGTACTTC. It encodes CTSSLRDGTYEQYF.

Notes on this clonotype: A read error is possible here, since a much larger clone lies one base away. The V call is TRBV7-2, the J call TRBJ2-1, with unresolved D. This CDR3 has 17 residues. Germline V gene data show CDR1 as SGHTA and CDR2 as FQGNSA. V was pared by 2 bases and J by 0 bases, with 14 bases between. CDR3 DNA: TGTGCCAGCAGCTTACGCTGGACGCCAAGCTCCTACAATGAGCAGTTCTTC. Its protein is CASSLRWTPSSYNEQFF.

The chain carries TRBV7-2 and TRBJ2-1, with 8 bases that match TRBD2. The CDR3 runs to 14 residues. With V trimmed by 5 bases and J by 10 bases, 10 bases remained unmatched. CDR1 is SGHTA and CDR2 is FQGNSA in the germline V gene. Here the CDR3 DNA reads TGTGCCAGCAGCCGGAGCGGGGGATGGAACGAGCAGTTCTTC. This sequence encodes CASSRSGGWNEQFF.

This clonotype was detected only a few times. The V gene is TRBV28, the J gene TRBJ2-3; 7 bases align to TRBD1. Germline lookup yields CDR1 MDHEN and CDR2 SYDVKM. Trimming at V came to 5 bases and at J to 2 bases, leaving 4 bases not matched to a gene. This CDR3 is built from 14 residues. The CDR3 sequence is CASSPDRDTDTQYF. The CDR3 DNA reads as TGTGCCAGCAGTCCTGACAGGGACACAGATACGCAGTATTTT.

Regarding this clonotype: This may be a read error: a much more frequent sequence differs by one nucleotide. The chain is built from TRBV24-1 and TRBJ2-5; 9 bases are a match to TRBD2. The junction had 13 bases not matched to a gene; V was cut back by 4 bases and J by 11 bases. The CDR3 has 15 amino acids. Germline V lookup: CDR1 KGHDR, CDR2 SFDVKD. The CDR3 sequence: CATSDLSGSSDEQYF. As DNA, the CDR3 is TGTGCCACCAGTGACCTTAGCGGGAGCAGCGATGAGCAGTACTTC.

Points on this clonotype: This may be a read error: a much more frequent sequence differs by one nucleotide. The chain's CDR3 is CSARGATSSDTQYF. Written as DNA, the CDR3 is TGCAGTGCTAGAGGCGCGACCTCCTCAGATACGCAGTATTTT. The chain employs TRBV20-1 and TRBJ2-3; no firm D call. Germline V gene data show CDR1 as DFQATT and CDR2 as SNEGSKA (reference sequence). The CDR3 length is 14 residues. V was clipped by 1 base and J by 4 bases, with 12 bases between them.